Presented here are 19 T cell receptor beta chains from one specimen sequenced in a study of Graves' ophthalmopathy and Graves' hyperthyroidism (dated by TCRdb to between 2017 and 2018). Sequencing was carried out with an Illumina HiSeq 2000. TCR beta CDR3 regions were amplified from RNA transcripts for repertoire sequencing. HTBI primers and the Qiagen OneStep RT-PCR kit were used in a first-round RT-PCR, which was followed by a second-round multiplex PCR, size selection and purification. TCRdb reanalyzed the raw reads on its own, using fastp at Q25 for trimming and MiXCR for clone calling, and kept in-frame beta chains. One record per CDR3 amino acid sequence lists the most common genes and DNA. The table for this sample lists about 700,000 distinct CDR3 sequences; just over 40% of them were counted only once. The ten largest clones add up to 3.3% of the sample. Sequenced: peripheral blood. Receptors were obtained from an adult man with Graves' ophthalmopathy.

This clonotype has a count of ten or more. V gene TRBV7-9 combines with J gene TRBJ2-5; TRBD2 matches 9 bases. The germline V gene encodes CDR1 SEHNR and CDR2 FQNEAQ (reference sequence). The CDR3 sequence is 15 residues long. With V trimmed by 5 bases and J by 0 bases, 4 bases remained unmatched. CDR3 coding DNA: TGTGCCAGCAGCCCTAGCGGGGCCGACCAAGAGACCCAGTACTTC. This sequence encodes CASSPSGADQETQYF.

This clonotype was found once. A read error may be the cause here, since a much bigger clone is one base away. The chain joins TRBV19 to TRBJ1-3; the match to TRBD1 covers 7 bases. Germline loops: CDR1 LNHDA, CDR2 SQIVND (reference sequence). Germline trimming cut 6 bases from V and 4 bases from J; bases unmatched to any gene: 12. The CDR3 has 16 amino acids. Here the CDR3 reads CASRTTTGAAGNTIYF. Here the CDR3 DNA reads TGTGCCAGTAGAACCACCACAGGGGCTGCGGGAAACACCATATATTTT.

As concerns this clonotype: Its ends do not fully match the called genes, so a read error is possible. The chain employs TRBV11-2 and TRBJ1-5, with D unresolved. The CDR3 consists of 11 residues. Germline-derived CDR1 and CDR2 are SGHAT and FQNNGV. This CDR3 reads CAGSMNQPQHF. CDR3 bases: TGTGCCGGCAGCATGAATCAGCCCCAGCATTTT. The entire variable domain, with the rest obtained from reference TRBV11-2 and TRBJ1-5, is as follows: EAGVAQSPRYKIIEKRQSVAFWCNPISGHATLYWYQQILGQGPKLLIQFQNNGVVDDSQLPKDRFSAERLKGVDSTLKIQPAKLEDSAVYLCAGSMNQPQHFGDGTRLSIL.

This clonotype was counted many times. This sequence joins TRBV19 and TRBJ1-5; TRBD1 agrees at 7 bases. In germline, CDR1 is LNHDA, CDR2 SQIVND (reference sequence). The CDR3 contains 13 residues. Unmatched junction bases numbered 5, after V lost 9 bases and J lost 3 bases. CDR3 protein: CASSDRVNQPQHF. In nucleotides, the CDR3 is TGTGCCAGCAGCGACAGGGTCAATCAGCCCCAGCATTTT.

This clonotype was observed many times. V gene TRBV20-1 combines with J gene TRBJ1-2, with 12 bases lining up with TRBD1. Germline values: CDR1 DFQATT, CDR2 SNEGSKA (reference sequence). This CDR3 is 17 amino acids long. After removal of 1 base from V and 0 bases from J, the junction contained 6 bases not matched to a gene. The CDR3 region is CSARGGTGGNTNYGYTF. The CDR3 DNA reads TGCAGTGCTAGAGGAGGGACAGGGGGCAATACTAACTATGGCTACACCTTC.

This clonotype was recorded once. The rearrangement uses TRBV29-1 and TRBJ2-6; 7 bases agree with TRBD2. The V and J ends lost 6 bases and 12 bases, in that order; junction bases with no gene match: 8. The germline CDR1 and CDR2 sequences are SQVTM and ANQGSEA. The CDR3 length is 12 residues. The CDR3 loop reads CSVGGRTSVLTF. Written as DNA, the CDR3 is TGCAGCGTGGGGGGGAGGACTAGCGTCCTGACTTTC.

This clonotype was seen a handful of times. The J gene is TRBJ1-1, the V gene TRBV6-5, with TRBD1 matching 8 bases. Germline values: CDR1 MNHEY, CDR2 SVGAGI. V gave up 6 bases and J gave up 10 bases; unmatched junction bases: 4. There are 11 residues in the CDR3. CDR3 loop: CASSYTGGAFF. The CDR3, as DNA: TGTGCCAGCAGCTATACAGGGGGAGCTTTCTTT.

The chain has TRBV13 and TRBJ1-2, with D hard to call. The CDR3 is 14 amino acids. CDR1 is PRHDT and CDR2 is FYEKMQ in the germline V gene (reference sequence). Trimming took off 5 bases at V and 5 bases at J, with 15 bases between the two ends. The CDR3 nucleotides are TGTGCCAGCAGCCTAGCGGAGATCGGGTATGGCTACACCTTC. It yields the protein CASSLAEIGYGYTF.

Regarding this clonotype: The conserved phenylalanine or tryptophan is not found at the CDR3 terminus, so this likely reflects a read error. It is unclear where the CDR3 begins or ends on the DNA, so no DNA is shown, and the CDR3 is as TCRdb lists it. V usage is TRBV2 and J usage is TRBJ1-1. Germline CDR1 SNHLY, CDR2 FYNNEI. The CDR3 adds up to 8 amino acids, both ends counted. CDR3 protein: CASSEADP.

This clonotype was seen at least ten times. The CDR3: CASTLRVGDTGELFF. Here the CDR3 DNA reads TGTGCCAGCACCTTAAGGGTGGGGGACACCGGGGAGCTGTTTTTT. The rearrangement joins TRBV6-4 to TRBJ2-2, with D perhaps matching TRBD1 or TRBD2 (5 bases each). The CDR3 length is 15 residues. Germline values: CDR1 MRHNA, CDR2 SNTAGT. Trimming removed 7 bases from V and 3 bases from J, with 15 bases in between.

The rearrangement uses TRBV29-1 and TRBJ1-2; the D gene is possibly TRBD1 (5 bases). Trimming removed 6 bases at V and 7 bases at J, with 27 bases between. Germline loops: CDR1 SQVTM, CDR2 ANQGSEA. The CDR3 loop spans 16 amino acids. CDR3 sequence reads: CSVYPSGGQGVGGYTF. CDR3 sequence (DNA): TGCAGCGTCTACCCCTCGGGCGGGCAGGGCGTAGGTGGCTACACCTTC.

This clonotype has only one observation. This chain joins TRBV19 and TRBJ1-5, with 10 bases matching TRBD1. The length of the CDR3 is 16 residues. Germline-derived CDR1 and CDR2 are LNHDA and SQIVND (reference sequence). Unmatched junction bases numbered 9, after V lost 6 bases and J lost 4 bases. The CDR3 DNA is TGTGCCAGTAGACCACCGGGACAGGGGAGTAATCAGCCCCAGCATTTT. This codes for CASRPPGQGSNQPQHF.

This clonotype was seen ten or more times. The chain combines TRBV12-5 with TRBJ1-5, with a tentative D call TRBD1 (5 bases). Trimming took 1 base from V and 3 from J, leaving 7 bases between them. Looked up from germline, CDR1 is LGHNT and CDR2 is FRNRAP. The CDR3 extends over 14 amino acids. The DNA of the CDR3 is TGTGCTAGTGGTTTGGAGACAGTCAATCAGCCCCAGCATTTT. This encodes CASGLETVNQPQHF.

In DNA, the CDR3 is TGTGCCAGCAGCCAAGGAGGGATACACACCGGGGAGCTGTTTTTT. As protein: CASSQGGIHTGELFF. This sequence joins TRBV7-2 and TRBJ2-2; D perhaps matches TRBD2 (6 bases). The germline V gene has CDR1 SGHTA and CDR2 FQGNSA. The CDR3 is 15 residues long. Trimming shortened V by 5 bases and J by 3 bases, and 13 bases separated the two germline ends.

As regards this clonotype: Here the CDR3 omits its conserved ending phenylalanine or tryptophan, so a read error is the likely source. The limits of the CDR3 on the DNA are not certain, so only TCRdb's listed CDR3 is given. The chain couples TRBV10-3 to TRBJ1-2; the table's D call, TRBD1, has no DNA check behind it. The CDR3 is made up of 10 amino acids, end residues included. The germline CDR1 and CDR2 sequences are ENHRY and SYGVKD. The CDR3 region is CAISDGTATY.

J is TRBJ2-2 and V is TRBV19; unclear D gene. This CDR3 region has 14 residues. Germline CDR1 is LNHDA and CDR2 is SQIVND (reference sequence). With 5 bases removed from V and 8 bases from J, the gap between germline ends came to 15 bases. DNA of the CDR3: TGTGCCAGTAGTCGACCTCTTAGGAAGGGGGAGCTGTTTTTT. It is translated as CASSRPLRKGELFF.

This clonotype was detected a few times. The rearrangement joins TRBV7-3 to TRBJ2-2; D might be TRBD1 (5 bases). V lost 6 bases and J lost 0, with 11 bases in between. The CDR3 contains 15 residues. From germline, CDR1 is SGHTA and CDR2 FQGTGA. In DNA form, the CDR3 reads TGTGCCAGCAGAAAGACAGAAACGAACACCGGGGAGCTGTTTTTT. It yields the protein CASRKTETNTGELFF.

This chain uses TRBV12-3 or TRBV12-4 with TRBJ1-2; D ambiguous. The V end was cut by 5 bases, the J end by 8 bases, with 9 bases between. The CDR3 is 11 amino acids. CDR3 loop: CASSGELGYTF. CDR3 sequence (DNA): TGTGCCAGCAGTGGGGAACTAGGCTACACCTTC.

Here the CDR3 reads CASRPGTIYF. Here the CDR3 DNA reads TGTGCCAGCAGACCCGGGACCATATATTTT. This chain links TRBV7-8 with TRBJ1-3; D is uncertain. CDR3 length equals 10 residues. V was pared by 6 bases and J by 10 bases, with 7 bases between. Germline V gene data show CDR1 as SGHVS and CDR2 as FQNEAQ. The full variable domain, rest sourced from reference TRBV7-8 and TRBJ1-3, is GAGVSQSPRYKVAKRGQDVALRCDPISGHVSLFWYQQALGQGPEFLTYFQNEAQLDKSGLPSDRFFAERPEGSVSTLKIQRTQQEDSAVYLCASRPGTIYFGEGSWLTVV.